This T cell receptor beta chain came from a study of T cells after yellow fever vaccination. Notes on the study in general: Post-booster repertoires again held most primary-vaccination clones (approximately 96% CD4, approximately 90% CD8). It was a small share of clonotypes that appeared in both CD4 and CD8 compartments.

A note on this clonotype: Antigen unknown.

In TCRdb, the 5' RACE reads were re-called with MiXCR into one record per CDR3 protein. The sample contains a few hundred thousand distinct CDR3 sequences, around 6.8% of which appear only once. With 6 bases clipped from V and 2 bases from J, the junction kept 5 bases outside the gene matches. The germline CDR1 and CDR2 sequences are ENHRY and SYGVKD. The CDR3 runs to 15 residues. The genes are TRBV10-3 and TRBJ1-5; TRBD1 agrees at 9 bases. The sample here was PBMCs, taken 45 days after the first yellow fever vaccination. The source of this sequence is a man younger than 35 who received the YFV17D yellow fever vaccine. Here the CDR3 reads CAIRGTGTGNQPQHF. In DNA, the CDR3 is TGTGCCATCAGGGGGACAGGGACGGGCAATCAGCCCCAGCATTTT.